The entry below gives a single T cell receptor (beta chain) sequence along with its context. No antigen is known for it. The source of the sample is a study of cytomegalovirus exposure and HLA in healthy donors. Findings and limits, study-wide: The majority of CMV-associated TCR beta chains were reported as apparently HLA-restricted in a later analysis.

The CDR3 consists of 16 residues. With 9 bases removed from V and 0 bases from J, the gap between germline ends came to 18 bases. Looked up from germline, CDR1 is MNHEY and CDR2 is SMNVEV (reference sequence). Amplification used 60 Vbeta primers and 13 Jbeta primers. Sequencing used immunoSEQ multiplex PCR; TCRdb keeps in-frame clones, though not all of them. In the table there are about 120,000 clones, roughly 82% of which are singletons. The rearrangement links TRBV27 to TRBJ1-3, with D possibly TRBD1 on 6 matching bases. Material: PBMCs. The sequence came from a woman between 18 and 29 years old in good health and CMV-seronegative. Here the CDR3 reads CASARGTTSSGNTIYF. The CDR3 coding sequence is TGTGCCAGTGCCAGAGGGACAACGAGCTCTGGAAACACCATATATTTT.